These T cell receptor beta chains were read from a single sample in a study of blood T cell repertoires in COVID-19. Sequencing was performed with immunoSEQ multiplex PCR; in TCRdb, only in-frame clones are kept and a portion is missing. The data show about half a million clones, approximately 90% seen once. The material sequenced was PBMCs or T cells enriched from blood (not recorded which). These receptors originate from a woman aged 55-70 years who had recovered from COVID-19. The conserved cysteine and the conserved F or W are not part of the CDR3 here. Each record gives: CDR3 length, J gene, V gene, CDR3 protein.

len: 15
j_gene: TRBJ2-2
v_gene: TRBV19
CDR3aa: ASSTSDGGRYTGELF

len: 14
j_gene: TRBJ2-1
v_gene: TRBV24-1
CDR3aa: ATSDLAAASYNEQF

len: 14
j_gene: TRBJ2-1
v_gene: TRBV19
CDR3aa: ASSSSSGGALNEQF

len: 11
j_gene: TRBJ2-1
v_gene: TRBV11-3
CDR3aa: ASRAPTDNEQF

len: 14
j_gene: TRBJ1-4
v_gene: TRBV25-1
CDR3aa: ASSPSGGGQGEKLF

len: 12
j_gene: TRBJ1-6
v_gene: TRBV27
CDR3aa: ASRSLGGNSPLH

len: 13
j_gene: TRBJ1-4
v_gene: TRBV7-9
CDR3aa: ASSLMGQGGEKLF

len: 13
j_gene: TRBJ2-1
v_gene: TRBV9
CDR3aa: ASSMRQGADNEQF

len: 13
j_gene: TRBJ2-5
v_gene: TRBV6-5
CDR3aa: ASRGTGGAWETQY

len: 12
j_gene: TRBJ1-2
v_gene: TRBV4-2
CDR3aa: ASSQEGRRIGYT

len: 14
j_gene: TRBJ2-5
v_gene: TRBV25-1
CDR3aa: ASRASSGDTGETQY

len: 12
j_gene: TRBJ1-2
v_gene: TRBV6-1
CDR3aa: ASSETGANYGYT

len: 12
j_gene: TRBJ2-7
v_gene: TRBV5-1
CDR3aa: ASSRGEGAYEQY

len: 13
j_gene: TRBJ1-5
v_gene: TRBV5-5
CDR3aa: ASGLSGQGNQPQH

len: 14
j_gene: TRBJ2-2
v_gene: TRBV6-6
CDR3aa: ASSTRTGGNTGELF

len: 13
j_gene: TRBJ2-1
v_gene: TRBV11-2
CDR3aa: ASSTGTGPSNEQF

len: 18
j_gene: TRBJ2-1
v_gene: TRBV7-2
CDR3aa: ASSLAPRLAGSYNYNEQF

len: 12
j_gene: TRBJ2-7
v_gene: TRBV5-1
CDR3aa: ASSLRTSVYEQY

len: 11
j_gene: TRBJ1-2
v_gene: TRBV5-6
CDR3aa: ASSLGGYYGYT

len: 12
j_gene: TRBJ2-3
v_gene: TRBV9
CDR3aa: ASSNPGGADTQY

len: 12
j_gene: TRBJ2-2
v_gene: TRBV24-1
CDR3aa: ATGTGMNTGELF

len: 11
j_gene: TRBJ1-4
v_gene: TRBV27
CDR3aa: ASSSGRVEKLF

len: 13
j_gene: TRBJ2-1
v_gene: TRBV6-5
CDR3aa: ASSPGTSGYNEQF

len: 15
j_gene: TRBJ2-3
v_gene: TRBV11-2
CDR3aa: ASSSRGTTSSTDTQY

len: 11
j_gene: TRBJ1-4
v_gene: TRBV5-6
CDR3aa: ASSPNLGGKLF

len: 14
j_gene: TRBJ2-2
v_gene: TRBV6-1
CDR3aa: ASSGWGGPSTGELF

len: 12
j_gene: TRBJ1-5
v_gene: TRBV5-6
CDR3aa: ASSGSGGNQPQH

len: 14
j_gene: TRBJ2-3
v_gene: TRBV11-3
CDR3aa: ASSQGLARNTDTQY

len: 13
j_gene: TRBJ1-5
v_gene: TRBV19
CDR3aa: ASSIVLQGNQPQH

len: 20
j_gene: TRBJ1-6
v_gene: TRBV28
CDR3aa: ASITSDRDRVSLGSYNSPLH

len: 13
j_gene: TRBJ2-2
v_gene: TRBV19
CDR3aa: ASSTTGGNTGELF

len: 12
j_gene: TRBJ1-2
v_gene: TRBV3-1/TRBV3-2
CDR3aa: ASSQGQGGGGYT

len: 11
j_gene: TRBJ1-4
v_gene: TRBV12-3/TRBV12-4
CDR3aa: ASSLGGWEKLF

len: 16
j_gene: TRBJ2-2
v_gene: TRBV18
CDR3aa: ASSPGIGSAANTGELF

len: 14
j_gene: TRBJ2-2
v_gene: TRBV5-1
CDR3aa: ASSILRGADTGELF

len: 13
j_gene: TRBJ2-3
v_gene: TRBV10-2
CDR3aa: ASSVTSAGADTQY

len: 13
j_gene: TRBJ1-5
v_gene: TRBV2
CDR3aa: ASRTQGAMAQPQH

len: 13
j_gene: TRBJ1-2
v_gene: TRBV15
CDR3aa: ATSRDRLSVAGYT

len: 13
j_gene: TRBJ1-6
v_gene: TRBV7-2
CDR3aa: ASSLARWEGSPLH

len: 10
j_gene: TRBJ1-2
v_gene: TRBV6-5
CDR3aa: ASSYTGEGYT

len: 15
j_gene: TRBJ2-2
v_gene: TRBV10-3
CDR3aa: AISRLAGDPNTGELF

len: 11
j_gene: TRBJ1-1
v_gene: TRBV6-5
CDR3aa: ASSSQGITEAF

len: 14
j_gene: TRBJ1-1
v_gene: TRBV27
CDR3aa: ASSPDSLPRRPEAF

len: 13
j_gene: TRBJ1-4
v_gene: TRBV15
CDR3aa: ATSRVRRDDEKLF

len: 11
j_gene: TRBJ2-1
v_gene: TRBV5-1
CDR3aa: ASSLGAANEQF

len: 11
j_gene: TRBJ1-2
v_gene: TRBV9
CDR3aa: ASSVEGIYGYT

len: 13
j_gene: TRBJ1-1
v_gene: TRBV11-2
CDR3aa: ASSLVQGAWTEAF

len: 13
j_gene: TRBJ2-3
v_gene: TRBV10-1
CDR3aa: ASSESGALPDTQY

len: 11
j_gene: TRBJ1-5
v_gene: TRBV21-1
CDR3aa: ATGQRSPQPQH

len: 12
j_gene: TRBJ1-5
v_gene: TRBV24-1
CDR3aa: ATSDWGQNQPQH